A few counts support the clone carrying this T cell receptor (beta chain). V lost 2 bases to trimming and J lost 7 bases, with 11 bases between them. Germline lookup yields CDR1 MDHEN and CDR2 SYDVKM. The CDR3 spans 14 residues. Data came from immunoSEQ multiplex PCR; TCRdb stores just in-frame clones and leaves some out. The sample contains about 42,000 clones, 85% to 90% of which appear only once. These data come from a study of OX40 agonist ivuxolimab in advanced cancers. The rearrangement uses TRBV28 and TRBJ1-4; D uncertain. The TCR originated in an adult with an advanced solid tumor such as melanoma, head and neck, liver or kidney cancer. The material was CD4+ or CD8+ T cells sorted from blood, obtained in a trial of the OX40 agonist ivuxolimab. The CDR3 sequence: CASSLRTRGEKLFF. The CDR3 nucleotides read TGTGCCAGCAGTTTAAGAACGCGGGGTGAAAAACTGTTTTTT.